Below, 9 T cell receptor beta chains from the same sample are listed, as sequenced in a study of cytomegalovirus exposure and HLA in healthy donors. Use of 60 Vbeta and 13 Jbeta primers characterized the PCR. TCRdb keeps only in-frame clones here, not all; method: immunoSEQ multiplex PCR. The sample holds about 140,000 clones; over 65% are singletons and the top ten take roughly 2.9%. The specimen was PBMCs. These receptors were taken from a female donor in good health and CMV-seronegative.

The rearrangement joins TRBV5-1 to TRBJ2-5; possible D gene TRBD2, 5 bases. Germline CDR1 is SGHRS and CDR2 is YFSETQ. Trimming shortened V by 1 base and J by 3 bases, and 10 bases separated the two germline ends. The length of the CDR3 is 14 residues. In nucleotides, the CDR3 is TGCGCCAGCAGCTTGTATAGCGAGAAAGAGACCCAGTACTTC. It yields the protein CASSLYSEKETQYF. Full variable domain (remainder filled in from reference TRBV5-1 and TRBJ2-5): KAGVTQTPRYLIKTRGQQVTLSCSPISGHRSVSWYQQTPGQGLQFLFEYFSETQRNKGNFPGRFSGRQFSNSRSEMNVSTLELGDSALYLCASSLYSEKETQYFGPGTRLLVL.

This clone was counted once. J is TRBJ2-7 and V is TRBV5-1; 7 nucleotides line up with TRBD1. Trimming took 5 bases from V and 5 from J; bases not matched to a gene: 13. CDR1 SGHRS and CDR2 YFSETQ come from the germline V gene. The CDR3 runs to 15 residues. Here the CDR3 DNA reads TGCGCCAGCAGATACCAGACAGGGCAGGGAGACGAGCAGTACTTC. Its protein is CASRYQTGQGDEQYF.

This clone occurred a few times. The chain has TRBV6-1 and TRBJ1-1; 11 bases line up with TRBD1. Germline CDR1 reads MNHNS; CDR2 reads SASEGT. Trimming removed 8 bases from V and 0 bases from J; junction bases left unmatched: 5. This CDR3 comprises 15 residues. The CDR3 protein is CASGQGATLNTEAFF. The CDR3 DNA reads TGTGCCAGCGGACAGGGGGCGACCCTGAACACTGAAGCTTTCTTT.

The V gene is TRBV7-2, the J gene TRBJ1-2; D may be TRBD1 (5 bases). CDR1 is SGHTA, CDR2 FQGNSA, per germline. Trimming stripped 5 bases from V and 2 bases from J, with 15 bases between. The CDR3 sequence is 15 residues long. CDR3 in amino acids: CASSPTPQENYGYTF. The CDR3 DNA sequence: TGTGCCAGCAGCCCCACCCCACAGGAAAACTATGGCTACACCTTC.

The chain recombines TRBV4-1 with TRBJ2-7, with 7 bases fitting TRBD1. This CDR3 is 14 amino acids long. Germline values: CDR1 MGHRA, CDR2 YSYEKL. V shed 1 base and J 4 bases; nucleotides not matched to a gene: 4. CDR3 bases: TGCGCCAGCAGCCAAGGAGGGGGCTGGTACGAGCAGTACTTC. Its protein is CASSQGGGWYEQYF.

The chain combines TRBV7-9 with TRBJ2-7; 8 bases line up with TRBD2. V shed 0 bases and J 2 bases; nucleotides not matched to a gene: 12. The CDR3 runs to 18 residues. From germline, CDR1 is SEHNR and CDR2 FQNEAQ (reference sequence). CDR3 bases: TGTGCCAGCAGCTTAGCCCGAGGGAGCGGGAGTTCAACCTACGAGCAGTACTTC. Its protein is CASSLARGSGSSTYEQYF.

The chain employs TRBV5-4 and TRBJ1-1; perhaps TRBD1 as D (5 bases). Germline values: CDR1 SGHNT, CDR2 YYREEE (reference sequence). The CDR3 contains 15 residues. Trimming took 3 bases from V and 2 from J, leaving 14 bases between them. The CDR3 sequence is CASSYGAGANTEAFF. CDR3 DNA sequence: TGTGCCAGCAGCTATGGGGCTGGGGCAAACACTGAAGCTTTCTTT.

The chain has TRBV28 and TRBJ2-3; 8 bases are shared with TRBD2. J lost 3 bases, V lost 3 bases, and 14 bases had no gene match. CDR3 length equals 18 residues. The germline V gene has CDR1 MDHEN and CDR2 SYDVKM. For the CDR3, the DNA is TGTGCCAGCAGTTTTGGGCAGGCTGGTCGGGGGGGAACAGATACGCAGTATTTT. It encodes CASSFGQAGRGGTDTQYF.

The chain combines TRBV19 with TRBJ2-7; the D gene is possibly TRBD1 (6 bases). The V and J ends lost 5 bases and 2 bases respectively, with 13 bases between them. CDR1 is LNHDA and CDR2 is SQIVND in the germline V gene (reference sequence). The CDR3 is 14 residues long. In nucleotides, the CDR3 is TGTGCCAGTAGTTCAGGGGCCCAAACCTACGAGCAGTACTTC. This translates into CASSSGAQTYEQYF.